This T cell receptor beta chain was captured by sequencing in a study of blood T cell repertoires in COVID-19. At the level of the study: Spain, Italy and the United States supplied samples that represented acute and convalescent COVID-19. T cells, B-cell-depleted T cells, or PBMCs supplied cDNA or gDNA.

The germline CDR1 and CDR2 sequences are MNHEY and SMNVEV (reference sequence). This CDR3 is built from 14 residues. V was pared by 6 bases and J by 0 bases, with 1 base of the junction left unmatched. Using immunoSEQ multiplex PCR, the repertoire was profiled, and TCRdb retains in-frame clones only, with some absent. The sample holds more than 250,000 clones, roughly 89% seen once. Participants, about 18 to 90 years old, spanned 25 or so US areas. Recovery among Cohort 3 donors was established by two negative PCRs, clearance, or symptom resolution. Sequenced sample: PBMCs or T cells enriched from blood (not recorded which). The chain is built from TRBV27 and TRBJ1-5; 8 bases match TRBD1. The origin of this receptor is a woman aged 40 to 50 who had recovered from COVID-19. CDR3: CASSTGGSNQPQHF. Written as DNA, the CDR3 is TGTGCCAGCAGCACAGGGGGTAGCAATCAGCCCCAGCATTTT.